This entry features one TCR beta chain sequence. No cognate antigen has been identified for it. Base qualities are not provided; no much larger clone lies one nucleotide away. The sample originates from a study of blood T cell repertoires in COVID-19 (dated by TCRdb to 2020 to 2022). For the study in its entirety: Samples from collaborators originated in the United States, Italy and Spain and spanned both the acute and convalescent phases of COVID-19. The samples were drawn from the first 160 participants of the ongoing ImmuneRACE study and from over 950 subjects provided by 6 global collaborators. The repertoires were released in a freely available public database meant as a resource for research on the immune response to SARS-CoV-2. Deeply sampled blood TCRbeta repertoires from subjects exposed to, actively infected with, or recovered from COVID-19 were included in the dataset. A de-identified subject ID, COVID-19 status, age in years and sex were almost always included in the sample metadata. Where available, HLA class I and class II types were taken from metadata supplied by the sample provider and were not determined by assay-based typing. The material from the prospective study consisted of cDNA or gDNA derived from T cells, B-cell-depleted T cells, or PBMCs.

Collaborating institutions collected whole blood in K2EDTA tubes following their own protocols. For TCRbeta analysis, collaborators shipped samples in one of three forms: frozen whole blood, isolated PBMCs, or DNA extracted from either of those sample types. TCRbeta CDR3 regions were amplified from genomic DNA by means of the immunoSEQ Assay, a bias-controlled multiplex PCR. Per the authors' processing: The number of nucleated cells in each sample was estimated by amplification of reference gene primers within the assay. Sequence reads were collapsed and filtered to measure the absolute abundance of every unique TCRbeta CDR3 rearrangement. For each sample, productive Simpson clonality was calculated as the square root of Simpson's diversity index across productive rearrangements. TCRdb limited this immuneACCESS table to in-frame rearrangements with V and J called. A share of clones is missing; checked studies link under half to unresolved V genes, and the rest is unexplained. That table is the source of V, J and clone size, and D and trimming were worked out from the DNA. A total of over 100,000 clones appear in this sample, 85% of them only once. The top ten constitute 11% of the sample.

Overall results and qualifications from the work: How much clinical and demographic metadata was included differed by source and by participant, and the metadata was provided uncurated.

V is trimmed back by 5 bases and J by 8 bases, and the junction contains 4 bases that no gene match accounts for. The CDR3 sequence holds 12 residues, the cysteine and phenylalanine included. This entry keeps only the CDR3 DNA: 36 bases, framed from base 1. Looking up the germline V gene yields CDR1 MDHEN and CDR2 SYDVKM. This chain joins TRBV28 to TRBJ1-2; TRBD1 aligns with 8 central bases. Sequenced input: peripheral blood. This sequence was found in a man older than 75 with acute or convalescent COVID-19. The CDR3 region: CASSRQGYGYTF. The sequence in DNA is TGTGCCAGCAGTCGACAGGGGTACGGCTACACCTTC.